The rows below give T cell receptor beta chains drawn from one sample of a study of cytomegalovirus exposure and HLA in healthy donors. Libraries were prepared by immunoSEQ multiplex PCR; TCRdb keeps only in-frame clonotypes and omits some of them. The table has 85,000 to 95,000 clones, under 80% seen once. The sample comprised PBMCs. These receptors were taken from a woman aged 30 to 39 in good health and CMV-seronegative. The CDR3 runs from the conserved cysteine through the conserved F or W. Fields, in order: CDR3 protein, CDR3 DNA, clone size, J gene, D gene, V gene. The D gene is left open where the match is weak. The size entry is marked missing in some rows and otherwise reads once, few, many or a size class.

CASSLAPRDGDYEQYF TGTGCCAGCAGCCTAGCGCCTAGGGATGGGGACTACGAGCAGTACTTC - TRBJ2-7 - TRBV5-4
CASSLGTSGTRRGMEQFF TGCGCCAGCAGCTTGGGGACTAGCGGGACCCGACGCGGCATGGAGCAGTTCTTC - TRBJ2-1 TRBD2 TRBV5-1
CASSEGQGWNEQFF TGTGCCAGCAGTGAAGGTCAGGGTTGGAATGAGCAGTTCTTC - TRBJ2-1 - TRBV25-1
CASSPYPAEGTYEQYF TGTGCCAGCAGCCCCTATCCGGCGGAGGGGACCTACGAGCAGTACTTC - TRBJ2-7 - TRBV11-2
CASRRRGLPKDTQYF TGTGCCAGCAGGCGGAGGGGACTACCCAAGGATACGCAGTATTTT - TRBJ2-3 TRBD2 TRBV7-2
CASSQSWMGSQPQHF TGCGCCAGCAGCCAAAGTTGGATGGGGAGTCAGCCCCAGCATTTT few TRBJ1-5 - TRBV4-1
CASSALGGGPQHF TGTGCCAGCAGCGCCCTCGGGGGGGGGCCCCAGCATTTT once TRBJ1-5 - TRBV7-6
CASSLQETQYF TGTGCCAGCAGCCTCCAAGAGACCCAGTACTTC - TRBJ2-5 - TRBV11-2
CASSFGDTGGTEAFF TGCGCCAGCAGCTTTGGAGATACAGGGGGCACTGAAGCTTTCTTT - TRBJ1-1 TRBD1 TRBV5-1
CASSLAVRGSPLHF TGTGCCAGCAGCTTGGCGGTCAGGGGATCACCCCTCCACTTT - TRBJ1-6 - TRBV5-4
CASSFRTDSETQYF TGTGCCAGCAGCTTCCGGACAGACTCGGAGACCCAGTACTTC - TRBJ2-5 - TRBV9
CSVEVQGSQPQHF TGCAGCGTTGAAGTGCAGGGGAGTCAGCCCCAGCATTTT - TRBJ1-5 - TRBV29-1
CASSLEGGRKSYGYTF TGTGCCAGCAGCTTAGAAGGCGGTCGAAAAAGCTATGGCTACACCTTC - TRBJ1-2 - TRBV7-9
CASGLDRELVEAFF TGTGCTAGTGGTTTGGACAGGGAGCTTGTTGAAGCTTTCTTT - TRBJ1-1 - TRBV12-5
CASSETLVTGELFF TGTGCCAGCAGTGAAACGCTAGTCACCGGGGAGCTGTTTTTT - TRBJ2-2 - TRBV2
CASTPQGPNTEAFF TGTGCCAGCACTCCTCAGGGGCCGAACACTGAAGCTTTCTTT - TRBJ1-1 - TRBV6-6
CASSQGFLSSGEQYF TGTGCCAGCAGCCAGGGGTTTCTATCATCGGGCGAGCAGTACTTC - TRBJ2-7 - TRBV11-3
CASSYMGGNTGELFF TGTGCCAGCAGTTATATGGGAGGTAACACCGGGGAGCTGTTTTTT - TRBJ2-2 - TRBV6-5
CAISESGLAGHNEQFF TGTGCCATCAGTGAGTCCGGACTAGCGGGCCACAATGAGCAGTTCTTC - TRBJ2-1 TRBD2 TRBV10-3
CASRRGGQPQHF TGTGCCAGTAGACGAGGAGGTCAGCCCCAGCATTTT - TRBJ1-5 - TRBV19
CASQPGTSGGLTQYF TGTGCCAGCCAACCCGGGACTAGCGGAGGGTTGACGCAGTATTTT few TRBJ2-3 TRBD2 TRBV27
CASSPPSTDTQYF TGTGCCAGCAGCCCCCCTAGCACAGATACGCAGTATTTT few TRBJ2-3 - TRBV5-6
CASSHQRGRSYNEQFF TGTGCCAGCAGTCACCAGCGGGGTAGGTCCTACAATGAGCAGTTCTTC - TRBJ2-1 TRBD2 TRBV9
CASSLLDRGYEQYF TGTGCCAGCAGTTTATTGGACAGGGGGTACGAGCAGTACTTC - TRBJ2-7 TRBD1 TRBV28
CASSQDWGLRGYTF TGCGCCAGCAGCCAAGATTGGGGCCTACGAGGCTACACCTTC - TRBJ1-2 - TRBV4-1
CATSRDRGSYEQYF TGTGCCACCAGCAGAGACAGGGGATCCTACGAGCAGTACTTC - TRBJ2-7 - TRBV15
CASSPRGQGVYEQYF TGTGCCAGCAGCCCCCGGGGCCAGGGGGTCTACGAGCAGTACTTC - TRBJ2-7 TRBD1 TRBV9
CASSQFSRNTEAFF TGCGCCAGCAGCCAATTCTCCCGGAACACTGAAGCTTTCTTT few TRBJ1-1 - TRBV4-1
CASSLPEAGRSGELFF TGTGCCAGCTCACTTCCTGAAGCGGGACGGAGCGGGGAGCTGTTTTTT - TRBJ2-2 TRBD2 TRBV18
CAWSVLAGGGNIQYF TGTGCCTGGAGTGTACTAGCGGGAGGTGGGAACATTCAGTACTTC once TRBJ2-4 TRBD2 TRBV30
CASSVARWDTGELFF TGTGCCAGCAGCGTAGCTAGGTGGGACACCGGGGAGCTGTTTTTT - TRBJ2-2 - TRBV9
CASSTRGLAGAWGEQFF TGTGCCAGTAGTACGCGGGGACTAGCGGGGGCCTGGGGTGAGCAGTTCTTC - TRBJ2-1 TRBD2 TRBV19
CAIQRGGGFYEQYF TGTGCCATCCAACGAGGCGGCGGGTTCTACGAGCAGTACTTC few TRBJ2-7 - TRBV10-3
CASSQGQGAGTGELFF TGTGCCAGCAGCCAGGGACAGGGGGCGGGCACCGGGGAGCTGTTTTTT few TRBJ2-2 TRBD1 TRBV4-2